This T cell receptor beta chain was profiled in a study of PD-1 blockade in classical Hodgkin lymphoma. Study results and caveats: Compared with healthy donors, newly diagnosed patients reportedly showed lower baseline TCR diversity. Possible causes of repertoire differences, disease activity or prior therapy, remain undefined.

Clones were read by immunoSEQ multiplex PCR, and TCRdb kept only the in-frame ones, dropping some. This repertoire shows tens of thousands of clones, more than 75% found once; its top ten account for 20% to 25%. Concerning this clone itself: Its specificity is unknown.

The time point denotes: cycle 4 day 1 (C4D1), after five to seven weeks of nivolumab. Each of the patients experienced relapse following autologous stem cell transplantation, and their brentuximab vedotin exposure differed. The best responses consisted of complete response, partial response or progressive disease. Germline V gives CDR1 SEHNR, CDR2 FQNEAQ (reference sequence). This CDR3 has 15 residues. Trimming removed 6 bases at V and 2 bases at J, with 17 bases between. V is TRBV7-9 and J is TRBJ2-7, with D possibly matching TRBD1 (6 bases). This TCR was recovered from a human donor with classical Hodgkin lymphoma. Here the sequenced sample was peripheral blood mononuclear cells (PBMCs), taken before the fourth cycle of nivolumab. The CDR3 nucleotides read TGTGCCAGCAGTCCCCGTTTGCAGGGGACCTACGAGCAGTACTTC. The encoded protein is CASSPRLQGTYEQYF.